This TCR beta chain originates from a study of neurological immune-mediated disorders (dated by TCRdb to between 2017 and 2020). The study in broad terms: Peripheral blood TCR-beta repertoires from HTLV-I-associated myelopathy (HAM/TSP) patients, multiple sclerosis patients and healthy controls were compared by UMI-based sequencing. Alongside PBMC samples, the set of 106 TCR-beta libraries contained longitudinal samples, technical triplicates, and paired CD4+ and CD8+ T-cell subsets that had been sorted. The cohort comprised about 70 subjects: 14 HAM/TSP patients, 35 or so multiple sclerosis patients and 20 or so healthy controls. Broad study findings and their caveats: No identical CDR3 amino acid sequences were shared among expanded clones across subjects, suggesting private TCR-beta repertoires in all groups. TCR clonal expansion was greatest in HAM/TSP patients and smallest in MS patients, who ranked below even healthy controls.

cDNA was synthesized by template-switch 5'RACE using a primer with a 10-nucleotide random unique molecular identifier that tagged each TCR transcript. Every sequencing run yielded over 160 million TCR-beta sequences covering 15-18 subjects. The RNeasy kit was used to extract total RNA. The KAPA Real-time Library Amplification kit was used to amplify TCR-beta VDJ regions with primers for the TCR constant region and the 5'RACE anchor. A first PCR added sample indexes and Illumina adaptors, after which a second PCR increased the library yield. After Ampure bead purification, the roughly 650 bp TCR product was size-selected on a 2% E-gel SizeSelection system. Before pooling, library quality was checked on a Bioanalyzer, concentration was measured with Qubit, and libraries were quantified with the Kapa Library Quantification kit. Libraries were sequenced paired-end 2 x 150 bp on an Illumina HiSeq 2500. To increase sequence diversity, about 24-32% phiX was spiked into each library pool. As for the original processing: The UMI-based MiGEC pipeline processed quality-filtered reads and removed over 85% of raw TCR sequences during error correction. IMGT germline references were used for aligning VDJ genes, and each clonotype was defined as a unique CDR3 amino acid sequence together with its V-J genes. Clonal expansion, Shannon diversity and CDR3 relatedness (CalcPairwiseDistances, ClusterSamples) were evaluated with VDJtools, and phylogenetic trees were built with CLCbio workbench. Clones with at least 8 unique UMIs were defined as expanded, with this threshold being based on coefficient-of-variation modelling across technical triplicates. In TCRdb, the public reads were trimmed at Q25 with fastp and aligned with MiXCR, with productive beta chains retained. Rows are unified per CDR3 protein, each entry keeping the most common DNA and genes. The V and J calls follow TCRdb's processing rather than the paper's. The table for this sample lists approximately 30,000 distinct CDR3 sequences; under 8% of them were counted only once. Jointly, the top ten make up roughly 9% of the sample.

The healthy controls were volunteers from a blood bank in Maryland, USA. Unsorted PBMC libraries were generated from 2 million PBMCs stored in RNAlater at -80 °C until RNA extraction. Peripheral blood was subjected to Ficoll-Hypaque density gradient centrifugation to isolate PBMCs, which were then cryopreserved in liquid nitrogen. V is pruned by 6 bases and J by 3 bases, leaving 11 bases of the junction without a gene match. The CDR3 goes from the cysteine to the phenylalanine over 15 residues. Solely the CDR3 DNA is kept, with 45 bases framed from the first base. The germline V gene encodes CDR1 SNHLY and CDR2 FYNNEI. This clonotype was counted a few times. Its antigen specificity is not known. No per-base quality is available; no much larger clone lies one base away.

The specimen sequenced was PBMCs. The chain was built from TRBV2 and TRBJ2-7; 7 middle bases align to TRBD1. The TCR originated in a woman aged 45-60 years in good health. The DNA sequence is TGTGCCAGCAGGCCGATCGACAGGGTGGTCTACGAGCAGTACTTC. This codes for CASRPIDRVVYEQYF.